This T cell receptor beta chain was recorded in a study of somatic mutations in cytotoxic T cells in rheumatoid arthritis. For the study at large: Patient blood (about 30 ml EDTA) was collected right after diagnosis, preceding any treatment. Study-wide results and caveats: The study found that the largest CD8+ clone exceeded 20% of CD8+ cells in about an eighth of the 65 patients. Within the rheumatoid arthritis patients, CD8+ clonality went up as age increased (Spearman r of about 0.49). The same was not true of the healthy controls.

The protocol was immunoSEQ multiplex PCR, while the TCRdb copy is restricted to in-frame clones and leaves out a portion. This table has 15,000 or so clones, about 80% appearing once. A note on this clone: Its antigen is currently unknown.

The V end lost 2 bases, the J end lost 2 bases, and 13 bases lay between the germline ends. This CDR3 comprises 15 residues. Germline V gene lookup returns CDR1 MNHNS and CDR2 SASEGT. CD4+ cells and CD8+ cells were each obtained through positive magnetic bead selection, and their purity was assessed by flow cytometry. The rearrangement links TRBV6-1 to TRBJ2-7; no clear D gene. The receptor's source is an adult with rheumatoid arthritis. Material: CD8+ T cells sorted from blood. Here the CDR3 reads CASSENGPRTYEQYF. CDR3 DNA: TGTGCCAGCAGTGAAAATGGACCAAGGACCTACGAGCAGTACTTC.